A selection of T cell receptor beta chains follows, all from one sample in a study of T cell responses to AZD1222 COVID-19 vaccine. Produced via immunoSEQ multiplex PCR; TCRdb's table is partial and in-frame only. The data hold roughly 120,000 clones, with just over 85% observed a single time. Sequenced material: peripheral blood, taken on day 0 of MenACWY control vaccination. These receptors were collected from an adult in good health. Both conserved end residues are part of each CDR3. A D gene is named only where the DNA matches it firmly.

J: TRBJ1-2; D: .; V: TRBV28; CDR3: CASSTRTGYTF
J: TRBJ2-7; D: TRBD1; V: TRBV5-1; CDR3: CASSHFPGQATYEQYF
J: TRBJ1-2; D: TRBD1; V: TRBV2; CDR3: CASDRGLDYGYTF
J: TRBJ1-4; D: TRBD1; V: TRBV3-1/TRBV3-2; CDR3: CASSNRDRGNEKLFF
J: TRBJ1-1; D: .; V: TRBV10-3; CDR3: CAISGPPLGRAFF
J: TRBJ1-2; D: .; V: TRBV19; CDR3: CASSDGTNYGYTF
J: TRBJ2-3; D: .; V: TRBV29-1; CDR3: CSVPLGGLTDTQYF
J: TRBJ1-4; D: .; V: TRBV5-5; CDR3: CASSLFSVGGRQDLFF
J: TRBJ1-5; D: TRBD1; V: TRBV5-1; CDR3: CASSPDRGVNQPQHF
J: TRBJ2-2; D: .; V: TRBV5-1; CDR3: CASSLSPGSTGELFF
J: TRBJ2-3; D: .; V: TRBV9; CDR3: CASSVGPLKGDTQYF
J: TRBJ2-5; D: .; V: TRBV28; CDR3: CASRGGTQETQYF
J: TRBJ2-1; D: TRBD2; V: TRBV7-3; CDR3: CASRAALGWGLADNEQFF
J: TRBJ1-2; D: TRBD1; V: TRBV5-4; CDR3: CASSFLGQGRGYTF
J: TRBJ1-2; D: TRBD1; V: TRBV10-3; CDR3: CATLGTGGSNYGYTF
J: TRBJ1-1; D: .; V: TRBV5-1; CDR3: CASSTGYTEAFF
J: TRBJ2-7; D: .; V: TRBV19; CDR3: CASMSGNYEQYF
J: TRBJ1-5; D: .; V: TRBV19; CDR3: CASSPRNQPQHF
J: TRBJ1-5; D: TRBD1; V: TRBV20-1; CDR3: CSASEYRGYSNQPQHF
J: TRBJ1-6; D: .; V: TRBV6-6; CDR3: CASSYTDYNSPLHF
J: TRBJ1-1; D: .; V: TRBV7-9; CDR3: CASSLGYTEAFF
J: TRBJ1-1; D: TRBD1; V: TRBV6-1; CDR3: CASSEEMTGGTEAFF
J: TRBJ1-2; D: .; V: TRBV19; CDR3: CASSIGSNYGYTF
J: TRBJ2-7; D: .; V: TRBV6-5; CDR3: CASSRGLPEEQYF
J: TRBJ2-3; D: TRBD2; V: TRBV10-1; CDR3: CASSDTLAGGVDTQYF
J: TRBJ2-7; D: .; V: TRBV27; CDR3: CASSLSGTTYEQYF
J: TRBJ1-6; D: TRBD1; V: TRBV30; CDR3: CAWSPGTGELTLHF
J: TRBJ2-1; D: .; V: TRBV10-3; CDR3: CAISRGLDEQFF
J: TRBJ1-6; D: .; V: TRBV5-1; CDR3: CASSLATGANSPLHF